The 8 T cell receptor beta chains presented below share a single source sample, sequenced in a study of PD-L1 blockade in urothelial cancer. Only in-frame clones appear in the TCRdb table, and some are missing; sequencing was by immunoSEQ multiplex PCR. Here the sample spans 48,000 or so clones, approximately 80% being singletons. Noted time point: peripheral blood 6 weeks after treatment start. Source: PBMCs, taken around atezolizumab (anti-PD-L1) treatment. The source of these receptors is a man between 70 and 80 years old with urothelial cancer.

The chain recombines TRBV5-1 with TRBJ1-2; maybe TRBD1 (6 bases). With 5 bases removed from V and 3 bases from J, the gap between germline ends came to 17 bases. The CDR3 length is 15 residues. Germline V lookup: CDR1 SGHRS, CDR2 YFSETQ. CDR3 sequence reads: CASRLIQGGDYGYTF. CDR3 nucleotides: TGCGCCAGCAGGCTGATACAGGGTGGTGACTATGGCTACACCTTC.

The rearrangement uses TRBV6-5 and TRBJ2-1; TRBD2 agrees at 9 bases. With 2 bases clipped from V and 7 bases from J, the junction kept 6 bases outside the gene matches. This CDR3 has 15 amino acids. Germline V gene data show CDR1 as MNHEY and CDR2 as SVGAGI. CDR3 nucleotides: TGTGCCAGCAGTTACGGCGGGAGGGCGAATAATGAGCAGTTCTTC. Residues: CASSYGGRANNEQFF.

The chain recombines TRBV10-3 with TRBJ2-3; perhaps TRBD2 as D (6 bases). Germline lookup yields CDR1 ENHRY and CDR2 SYGVKD. Trimming stripped 4 bases from V and 5 bases from J, with 7 bases between. The CDR3 totals 12 residues. The CDR3 nucleotides are TGTGCCATCAGTGGGGAGGAAGATACGCAGTATTTT. Translation: CAISGEEDTQYF.

The genes are TRBV7-6 and TRBJ1-1; weak D call: TRBD1 (5 bases). Deletions cut 3 bases from V and 1 base from J, with 9 bases between. The CDR3 runs 14 residues. Germline V gene data show CDR1 as SGHVS and CDR2 as FNYEAQ. The CDR3 bases are TGTGCCAGCAGCTTGGGGCAGGGGAACACTGAAGCTTTCTTT. Its protein is CASSLGQGNTEAFF.

CDR3 in amino acids: CASSYGGWENYGYTF. CDR3 DNA sequence: TGTGCCAGCAGTTACGGGGGGTGGGAAAACTATGGCTACACCTTC. V usage is TRBV6-6 and J usage is TRBJ1-2; possible D gene TRBD1, 5 bases. Germline V gene sequence: CDR1 MNHNY, CDR2 SVGAGI (reference sequence). Between the trimmed V and J ends, which lost 2 bases and 2 bases, there was a span of 12 bases. This CDR3 is built from 15 residues.

The chain uses TRBV18 and TRBJ2-5; D is perhaps TRBD2 (5 bases). Germline-derived CDR1 and CDR2 are KGHSH and LQKENI. Trimming shortened V by 6 bases and J by 5 bases, and 13 bases separated the two germline ends. The CDR3 runs to 13 residues. For the CDR3, the DNA is TGTGCCAGCTCGACACTAGAATGGGAGACCCAGTACTTC. Amino acids: CASSTLEWETQYF.

This clone was found once. The V call is TRBV19, the J call TRBJ2-3; the D is unclear. Germline lookup yields CDR1 LNHDA and CDR2 SQIVND (reference sequence). This CDR3 comprises 12 residues. V was shortened by 3 bases and J by 5 bases, with 6 bases between the two germline ends. CDR3 region: CASSIRRDTQYF. The DNA for the CDR3 is TGTGCCAGTAGTATCCGTCGAGATACGCAGTATTTT.

The chain employs TRBV2 and TRBJ1-4; the D gene is possibly TRBD1 (6 bases). The CDR3 totals 13 residues. V dropped 9 bases and J dropped 10 bases, with 18 bases sitting between them. Germline V gives CDR1 SNHLY, CDR2 FYNNEI. CDR3 residues: CASVQGPSRKLFF. In DNA, the CDR3 is TGTGCCAGTGTACAGGGTCCATCGCGAAAACTGTTTTTT.